One and the same sample provided the 16 T cell receptor beta chains below, sequenced in a study of T cells generated in artificial thymic organoids. Separate semi-nested PCRs amplified TCRalpha and TCRbeta libraries using constant-region reverse primers in TRAC or TRBC. TCRdb ran MiXCR on the 5' RACE reads and lists one entry per CDR3 protein. The data show almost 5,500 distinct CDR3 sequences, about 25% seen once. Human HSPCs were combined with MS5 stroma expressing human DLL1. The seeding cells were CD34+CD3- hematopoietic stem and progenitor cells purified by FACS to remove T cells. Their antigens are not known. The sample comprised naive CD8+ T cells grown in artificial thymic organoids from cord blood stem and progenitor cells. Indicated subset: CD3+TCRalphabeta+CD8SP T cells; for blood, CD45RO-CCR7+ naive CD8+ T cells. The receptors stem from a human donor who gave cord blood stem cells for thymic organoid culture, a cardiac surgery patient who gave postnatal thymus, or a blood donor (not recorded which).

This clonotype qualifies as medium-sized. The gene calls are TRBV4-3 and TRBJ2-1, with 8 bases aligning to TRBD2. The CDR3 loop spans 16 amino acids. Germline loops: CDR1 LGHNA, CDR2 YSLEER. V lost 3 bases, J lost 8 bases, and 12 bases stayed unmatched. CDR3 bases: TGCGCCAGCAGCCACGACGGGACTAGTTGTTCCGATGAGCAGTTCTTC. Protein: CASSHDGTSCSDEQFF.

V and J are TRBV6-5 and TRBJ2-7, with unresolved D. V shed 2 bases and J shed 0 bases, with 5 bases lying between them. This CDR3 has 13 amino acids. Germline V gives CDR1 MNHEY, CDR2 SVGAGI. CDR3 nucleotide sequence: TGTGCCAGCAGTTACGGCCTCTCCTACGAGCAGTACTTC. It is translated as CASSYGLSYEQYF.

This clonotype is termed medium-sized. The chain is built from TRBV20-1 and TRBJ2-7; unclear D gene. Germline V lookup: CDR1 DFQATT, CDR2 SNEGSKA (reference sequence). This CDR3 comprises 13 residues. The V end lost 7 bases, the J end lost 0 bases, and 13 bases lay between the germline ends. CDR3 nucleotides: TGCAGTGGGAGCCCAGCGTTCTCCTACGAGCAGTACTTC. This translates into CSGSPAFSYEQYF.

By proportion, this clonotype is medium-sized. CDR3 DNA: TGTGCCAGCAGTACTCGGGATACGCAGTATTTT. This encodes CASSTRDTQYF. The chain has TRBV5-5 and TRBJ2-3, with D unresolved. Germline V gene sequence: CDR1 SGHKS, CDR2 YYEKEE (reference sequence). The CDR3 length is 11 residues. The V end was cut by 5 bases, the J end by 6 bases, with 7 bases between.

This clonotype is medium-sized. This rearrangement joins TRBV4-3 to TRBJ2-5; D perhaps matches TRBD1 (6 bases). This CDR3 has 13 amino acids. V dropped 4 bases and J dropped 6 bases, with 12 bases sitting between them. Germline V gene lookup returns CDR1 LGHNA and CDR2 YSLEER. CDR3 coding DNA: TGCGCCAGCAGCCCCCGCAGGGGCCAGACCCAGTACTTC. Translated: CASSPRRGQTQYF.

This clonotype was detected ten times or more. This chain connects TRBV12-3 or TRBV12-4 to TRBJ2-7, with 12 bases lining up with TRBD2. This CDR3 has 16 amino acids. The V segment lost 1 base and the J segment 3 bases; nucleotides outside the gene matches: 4. For the CDR3, the DNA is TGTGCCAGCAGTTTAGGGCTAGCGGGAGGGTTCTACGAGCAGTACTTC. This encodes CASSLGLAGGFYEQYF.

This clonotype counts as medium-sized (0.01 to 0.1%). The chain has TRBV4-3 and TRBJ1-1, with 10 positions matching TRBD1. J gave up 6 bases and V 3 bases, and 7 bases lay outside the gene matches. Germline V gene sequence: CDR1 LGHNA, CDR2 YSLEER. CDR3 length: 15 amino acids. In DNA form, the CDR3 reads TGCGCCAGCAGCCAGACAGGGGGCGATCTGGCTGAAGCTTTCTTT. Amino acids: CASSQTGGDLAEAFF.

The rearrangement links TRBV12-3 or TRBV12-4 to TRBJ2-4; D is perhaps TRBD1 or TRBD2 (5 bases each). The CDR3 is made up of 13 amino acids. The germline V and J ends were trimmed by 8 bases and 9 bases, with 17 bases remaining between them. The CDR3 region is CASSFGARLIQYF. CDR3 DNA sequence: TGTGCCAGCTCCTTCGGGGCCCGGCTCATTCAGTACTTC.

Sample share makes this clonotype medium-sized (0.01 to 0.1%). This chain connects TRBV12-3 or TRBV12-4 to TRBJ2-2, with TRBD1 matching over 11 bases. The CDR3 spans 15 residues. V lost 6 bases and J lost 4; bases outside the gene matches: 4. CDR3 nucleotides: TGTGCCAGCAGAGGACAGGGGGCACTCACCGGGGAGCTGTTTTTT. Translating it yields CASRGQGALTGELFF.

This clonotype is medium-sized (0.01 to 0.1%). V is TRBV9 and J is TRBJ1-4; D gene uncertain. From germline, CDR1 is SGDLS and CDR2 YYNGEE. The V end was cut by 1 base, the J end by 6 bases, with 13 bases between. This CDR3 is 15 amino acids long. The CDR3 here is CASSVSSGSYEKLFF. The CDR3 DNA reads TGTGCCAGCAGCGTAAGCTCGGGCTCCTATGAAAAACTGTTTTTT.

For this clonotype: A clone one base away is much larger, so this may be a read error. The chain couples TRBV7-2 to TRBJ1-1; TRBD1 might be the D (5 bases). The CDR3 consists of 14 residues. Trimming shortened V by 5 bases and J by 4 bases, and 14 bases separated the two germline ends. Looked up from germline, CDR1 is SGHTA and CDR2 is FQGNSA. The CDR3 DNA reads as TGTGCCAGCAGCACGGGGCTTAGGGGCACTGAAGCTTTCTTT. This translates into CASSTGLRGTEAFF.

This clonotype is medium-sized. The CDR3 protein is CASSQREGEPHNEQFF. CDR3 DNA: TGTGCCAGCAGCCAGCGGGAGGGGGAACCCCACAATGAGCAGTTCTTC. V gene TRBV4-2 combines with J gene TRBJ2-1; 9 nucleotides agree with TRBD2. CDR3 size: 16 residues. With 3 bases clipped from V and 5 bases from J, the junction kept 8 bases outside the gene matches. CDR1 is LGHNA and CDR2 is YNFKEQ in the germline V gene.

As regards this clonotype: A read error may account for a junction end that differs from germline. This chain connects TRBV4-3 to TRBJ2-2; D assignment may be TRBD1 or TRBD2 (5 bases each). The germline V gene encodes CDR1 LGHNA and CDR2 YSLEER. The CDR3 totals 16 residues. Here the CDR3 DNA reads TGCGCCAGCAGCCGAGAACGGGACCGAAACACCGGGGAGCCGTTTTTT. Residues: CASSRERDRNTGEPFF.

By proportion, this clonotype is medium-sized (0.01 to 0.1%). The genes are TRBV27 and TRBJ2-1, with 9 bases that match TRBD1. The V gene end was trimmed by 5 bases and the J gene end by 5 bases; junction bases not matched to a gene: 1. Germline CDR1 is MNHEY and CDR2 is SMNVEV (reference sequence). The length of the CDR3 is 13 residues. The CDR3 DNA is TGTGCCAGCAGTGGACAGGGGCACAATGAGCAGTTCTTC. Its translation is CASSGQGHNEQFF.

By its share, this clonotype is medium-sized. This chain uses TRBV6-4 with TRBJ2-2; 8 bases fit TRBD2. The CDR3 covers 20 residues. Germline V gives CDR1 MRHNA, CDR2 SNTAGT. Trimming at V came to 5 bases and at J to 0 bases, leaving 17 bases not matched to a gene. As DNA, the CDR3 is TGTGCCAGCAGTCCGTCTGGGGGCGGATGCGGGAGGCCGAACACCGGGGAGCTGTTTTTT. The encoded protein is CASSPSGGGCGRPNTGELFF.

This clonotype ranks as medium-sized (0.01 to 0.1%). One end of the junction does not line up with germline, which may come from a read error. The genes are TRBV4-1 and TRBJ2-2, with 10 bases identical to TRBD1. From germline, CDR1 is MGHRA and CDR2 YSYEKL. The CDR3 loop spans 19 amino acids. For the CDR3, the DNA is TGCGCCAGCAGCCAACGTGCCGGGACAGGGGCCTCGAACACCGGGGACCTGTTTTTT. Translated, it gives CASSQRAGTGASNTGDLFF.